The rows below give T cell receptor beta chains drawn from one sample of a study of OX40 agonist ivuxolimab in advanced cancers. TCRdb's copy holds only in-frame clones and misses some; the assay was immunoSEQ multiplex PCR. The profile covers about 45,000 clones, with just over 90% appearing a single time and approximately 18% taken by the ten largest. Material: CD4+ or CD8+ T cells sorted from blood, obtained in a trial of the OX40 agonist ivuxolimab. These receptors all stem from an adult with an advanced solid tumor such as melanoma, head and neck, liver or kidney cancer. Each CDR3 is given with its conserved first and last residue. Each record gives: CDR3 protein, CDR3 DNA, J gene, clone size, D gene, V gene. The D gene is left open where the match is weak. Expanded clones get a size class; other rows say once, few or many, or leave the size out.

CDR3 protein: CASSQTGRNSGANVLTF
CDR3 DNA: TGCGCCAGCAGCCAGACAGGCCGAAACTCTGGGGCCAACGTCCTGACTTTC
J gene: TRBJ2-6
clone size: NA
D gene: NA
V gene: TRBV4-1

CDR3 protein: CASSYTTEQYF
CDR3 DNA: TGTGCCAGCAGTTACACAACCGAGCAGTACTTC
J gene: TRBJ2-7
clone size: NA
D gene: NA
V gene: TRBV6-5

CDR3 protein: CSIRRAGGPVAKNIQYF
CDR3 DNA: TGCAGCATAAGAAGGGCGGGAGGGCCTGTCGCCAAAAACATTCAGTACTTC
J gene: TRBJ2-4
clone size: once
D gene: TRBD2
V gene: TRBV29-1

CDR3 protein: CASQSRTDLFGYTF
CDR3 DNA: TGTGCCAGCCAATCCCGTACAGACCTATTTGGCTACACCTTC
J gene: TRBJ1-2
clone size: once
D gene: NA
V gene: TRBV7-2

CDR3 protein: CASSLSRDRASGANVLTF
CDR3 DNA: TGTGCCAGCAGTTTATCTCGGGACAGGGCCTCTGGGGCCAACGTCCTGACTTTC
J gene: TRBJ2-6
clone size: NA
D gene: TRBD1
V gene: TRBV27

CDR3 protein: CASSPGLLAETQYF
CDR3 DNA: TGTGCCAGCAGCCCGGGGCTCCTGGCGGAAACCCAGTACTTC
J gene: TRBJ2-5
clone size: NA
D gene: NA
V gene: TRBV7-9

CDR3 protein: CASSSGQGLSF
CDR3 DNA: TGTGCCAGCAGCTCGGGACAGGGGCTATCCTTC
J gene: TRBJ2-7
clone size: NA
D gene: TRBD1
V gene: TRBV5-5

CDR3 protein: CASSLDRGGNTIYF
CDR3 DNA: TGTGCCAGCAGCTTAGATCGGGGGGGAAACACCATATATTTT
J gene: TRBJ1-3
clone size: NA
D gene: NA
V gene: TRBV11-2

CDR3 protein: CASSLAYGPTYEQYF
CDR3 DNA: TGTGCCAGCAGCTTAGCTTACGGCCCAACCTACGAGCAGTACTTC
J gene: TRBJ2-7
clone size: NA
D gene: NA
V gene: TRBV7-7

CDR3 protein: CASSPRTGVGTGELFF
CDR3 DNA: TGTGCCAGCAGCCCCCGGACAGGGGTTGGCACCGGGGAGCTGTTTTTT
J gene: TRBJ2-2
clone size: NA
D gene: TRBD1
V gene: TRBV7-6

CDR3 protein: CARNKQGLFSNEQFF
CDR3 DNA: TGTGCCAGAAACAAGCAGGGTCTTTTTTCCAATGAGCAGTTCTTC
J gene: TRBJ2-1
clone size: NA
D gene: NA
V gene: TRBV2

CDR3 protein: CASSPRTGNLDGYTF
CDR3 DNA: TGTGCCAGCAGTCCGAGGACGGGAAATTTGGATGGCTACACCTTC
J gene: TRBJ1-2
clone size: once
D gene: NA
V gene: TRBV28

CDR3 protein: CASSGQEPNTGELFF
CDR3 DNA: TGTGCCAGCAGCGGACAGGAGCCGAACACCGGGGAGCTGTTTTTT
J gene: TRBJ2-2
clone size: NA
D gene: TRBD1
V gene: TRBV6-5

CDR3 protein: CASGPDLLRRGYTF
CDR3 DNA: TGTGCCAGCGGACCGGACTTGCTGAGGCGTGGCTACACCTTC
J gene: TRBJ1-2
clone size: NA
D gene: NA
V gene: TRBV5-5

CDR3 protein: CASSQEVSGASYEQYF
CDR3 DNA: TGTGCCAGCAGCCAAGAGGTTAGCGGGGCGTCCTACGAGCAGTACTTC
J gene: TRBJ2-7
clone size: NA
D gene: TRBD2
V gene: TRBV4-2

CDR3 protein: CASSQDGGSNYGYTF
CDR3 DNA: TGTGCCAGCAGCCAAGACGGGGGGTCTAACTATGGCTACACCTTC
J gene: TRBJ1-2
clone size: NA
D gene: NA
V gene: TRBV4-2

CDR3 protein: CASSIAGATVSGANVLTF
CDR3 DNA: TGCGCCAGCAGTATAGCGGGGGCAACCGTCTCTGGGGCCAACGTCCTGACTTTC
J gene: TRBJ2-6
clone size: NA
D gene: TRBD2
V gene: TRBV4-1

CDR3 protein: CASSFAGSEQYF
CDR3 DNA: TGTGCCAGCAGCTTCGCTGGCTCCGAGCAGTACTTC
J gene: TRBJ2-7
clone size: NA
D gene: NA
V gene: TRBV7-6

CDR3 protein: CASSESFSYEQYF
CDR3 DNA: TGTGCCAGCAGCGAATCTTTCTCCTACGAGCAGTACTTC
J gene: TRBJ2-7
clone size: medium-sized
D gene: NA
V gene: TRBV7-9

CDR3 protein: CASSAPETNITGELFF
CDR3 DNA: TGTGCCAGCAGCGCGCCGGAGACAAATATCACCGGGGAGCTGTTTTTT
J gene: TRBJ2-2
clone size: once
D gene: NA
V gene: TRBV5-4

CDR3 protein: CASSPGLAGSYEQYF
CDR3 DNA: TGTGCCAGCAGCCCGGGACTAGCGGGTTCCTACGAGCAGTACTTC
J gene: TRBJ2-7
clone size: NA
D gene: TRBD2
V gene: TRBV9

CDR3 protein: CASSPPNEKLFF
CDR3 DNA: TGTGCCAGCAGTCCTCCCAATGAAAAACTGTTTTTT
J gene: TRBJ1-4
clone size: once
D gene: NA
V gene: TRBV28

CDR3 protein: CASSEGANYEQYF
CDR3 DNA: TGTGCCAGCAGTGAGGGCGCCAACTACGAGCAGTACTTC
J gene: TRBJ2-7
clone size: NA
D gene: NA
V gene: TRBV6-5

CDR3 protein: CASSFRTLSGANVLTF
CDR3 DNA: TGTGCCAGCAGTTTTCGAACCCTCTCTGGGGCCAACGTCCTGACTTTC
J gene: TRBJ2-6
clone size: NA
D gene: NA
V gene: TRBV27

CDR3 protein: CASSPRLAGVETQYF
CDR3 DNA: TGCGCCAGCAGCCCCAGACTAGCGGGAGTAGAGACCCAGTACTTC
J gene: TRBJ2-5
clone size: once
D gene: TRBD2
V gene: TRBV4-1

CDR3 protein: CASSLASQGNEQFF
CDR3 DNA: TGCGCCAGCAGCTTGGCCTCTCAGGGGAATGAGCAGTTCTTC
J gene: TRBJ2-1
clone size: NA
D gene: NA
V gene: TRBV5-1

CDR3 protein: CASSDEGTPSLEQYF
CDR3 DNA: TGTGCCAGCAGTGACGAGGGGACTCCCTCTCTCGAGCAGTACTTC
J gene: TRBJ2-7
clone size: NA
D gene: NA
V gene: TRBV2

CDR3 protein: CASSFPGQGNHNEQFF
CDR3 DNA: TGTGCCAGCAGCTTCCCGGGACAGGGTAATCACAATGAGCAGTTCTTC
J gene: TRBJ2-1
clone size: NA
D gene: TRBD1
V gene: TRBV7-9

CDR3 protein: CASSFQPFSGPDTQYF
CDR3 DNA: TGTGCCAGCAGCTTTCAGCCTTTTTCCGGCCCAGATACGCAGTATTTT
J gene: TRBJ2-3
clone size: NA
D gene: NA
V gene: TRBV5-5

CDR3 protein: CARMDENNEQFF
CDR3 DNA: TGTGCCCGGATGGACGAAAACAATGAGCAGTTCTTC
J gene: TRBJ2-1
clone size: NA
D gene: NA
V gene: TRBV7-2

CDR3 protein: CASSLADYGYTF
CDR3 DNA: TGTGCCAGCAGCTTAGCCGACTATGGCTACACCTTC
J gene: TRBJ1-2
clone size: NA
D gene: NA
V gene: TRBV7-7

CDR3 protein: CASSLGGRGTQYF
CDR3 DNA: TGTGCCAGCAGCCTAGGGGGCAGGGGGACCCAGTACTTC
J gene: TRBJ2-5
clone size: once
D gene: TRBD1
V gene: TRBV9

CDR3 protein: CASSFLGGYEQYF
CDR3 DNA: TGTGCCAGCAGCTTCCTGGGGGGCTACGAGCAGTACTTC
J gene: TRBJ2-7
clone size: once
D gene: NA
V gene: TRBV7-9

CDR3 protein: CASSEQFSYNEQFF
CDR3 DNA: TGTGCCAGCAGTGAACAGTTCTCCTACAATGAGCAGTTCTTC
J gene: TRBJ2-1
clone size: NA
D gene: NA
V gene: TRBV25-1

CDR3 protein: CASSHQGGNEQYF
CDR3 DNA: TGTGCCAGCAGCCACCAGGGTGGTAACGAGCAGTACTTC
J gene: TRBJ2-7
clone size: NA
D gene: NA
V gene: TRBV7-9

CDR3 protein: CASSLTSVYNEQFF
CDR3 DNA: TGTGCCAGCAGTTTAACTAGCGTCTACAATGAGCAGTTCTTC
J gene: TRBJ2-1
clone size: NA
D gene: TRBD2
V gene: TRBV27

CDR3 protein: CASSIITGNEQFF
CDR3 DNA: TGCGCCAGCAGCATAATTACGGGCAATGAGCAGTTCTTC
J gene: TRBJ2-1
clone size: NA
D gene: NA
V gene: TRBV5-1